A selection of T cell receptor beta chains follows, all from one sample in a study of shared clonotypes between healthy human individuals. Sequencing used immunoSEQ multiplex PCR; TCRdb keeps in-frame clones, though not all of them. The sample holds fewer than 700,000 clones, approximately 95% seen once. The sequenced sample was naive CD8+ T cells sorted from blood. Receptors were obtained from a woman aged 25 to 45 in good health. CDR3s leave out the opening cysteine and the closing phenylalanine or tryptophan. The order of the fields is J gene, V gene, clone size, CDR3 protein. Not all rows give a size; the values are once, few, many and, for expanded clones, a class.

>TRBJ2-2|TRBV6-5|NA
ASSQTGFGELF
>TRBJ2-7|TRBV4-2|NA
ASSQETLAGELSYEQY
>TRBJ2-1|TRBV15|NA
ATSKGLLAGVNEQF
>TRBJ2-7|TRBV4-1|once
ASSLRQGYEQY
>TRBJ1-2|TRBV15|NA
ATSTDAANYGYT
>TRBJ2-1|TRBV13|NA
ASSLERGRAAEQF
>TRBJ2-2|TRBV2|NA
ASSPLLRDGELF
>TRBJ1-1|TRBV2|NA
ASRPGHQNTEAF
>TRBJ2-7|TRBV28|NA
ASSLGQSVSYEQY
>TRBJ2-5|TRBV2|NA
ASSEGLPAGVSETQY
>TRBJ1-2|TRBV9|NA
ASTITSGAFYGYT
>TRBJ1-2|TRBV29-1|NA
SAPVSYGYT
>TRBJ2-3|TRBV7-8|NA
ASSSGLAGVIDTQY
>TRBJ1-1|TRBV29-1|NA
SVLMDGNTEAF
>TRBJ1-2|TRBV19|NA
ASGGQGAYDGYT
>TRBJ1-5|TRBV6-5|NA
ASSYSLEMNQPQH
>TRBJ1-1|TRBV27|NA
ASSTPGDTEAF
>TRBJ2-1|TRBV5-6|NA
ASSLVLAAINEQF
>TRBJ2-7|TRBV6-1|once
ASSAFVGLAYEQY
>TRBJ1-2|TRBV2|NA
ASSEGWEGLDGYT
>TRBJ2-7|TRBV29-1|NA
SVEGGRDGDYEQY
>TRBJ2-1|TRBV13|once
ASSWNTGNEQF
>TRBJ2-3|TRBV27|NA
ASRPWMGADTQY
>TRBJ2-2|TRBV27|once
ASSPHFGINTGELF
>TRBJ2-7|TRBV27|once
ASSLLPGSYAYEQY
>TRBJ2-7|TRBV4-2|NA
ASSQGSRGNEQY
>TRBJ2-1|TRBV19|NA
ASSMGTSGSYYNEQF
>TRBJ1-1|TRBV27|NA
ASSFNRGSEAF
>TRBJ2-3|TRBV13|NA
ASSLEVGGSTDTQY
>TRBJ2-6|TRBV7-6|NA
ASSLESGANVLT
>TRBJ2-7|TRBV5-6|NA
ASSLITDYEQY
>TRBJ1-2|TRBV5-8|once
ASSLDRGRGNYGYT
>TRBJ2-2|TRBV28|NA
ASSQGVNTGELF
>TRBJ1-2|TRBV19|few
ASSPMGLNYGYT
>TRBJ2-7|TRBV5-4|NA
ASSPPGLGHEQY
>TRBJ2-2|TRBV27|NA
ASSLSSGSANTGELF
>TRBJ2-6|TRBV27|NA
ASSPPTGISTGANVLT
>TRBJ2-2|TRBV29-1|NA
SVGTGSSGELF
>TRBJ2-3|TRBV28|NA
ASSLAGVSTDTQY
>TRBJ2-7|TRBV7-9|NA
ASSLFNEQY
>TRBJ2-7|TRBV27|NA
ASSPGTGDYEQY
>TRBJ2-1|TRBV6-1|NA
ASSGDRSSYNEQF
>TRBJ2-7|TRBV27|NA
ASSILAAGYEQY
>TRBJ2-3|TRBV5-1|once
ASSSPDGTSTDTQY
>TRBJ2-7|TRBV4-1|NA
ASRPTTTGQIYEQY
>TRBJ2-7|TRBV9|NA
ASSVEGTDLYEQY
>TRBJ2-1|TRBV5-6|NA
ASRPTSGRALEQF
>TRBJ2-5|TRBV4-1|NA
ASSHRGASGQETQY
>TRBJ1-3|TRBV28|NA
ASTELGDTIY
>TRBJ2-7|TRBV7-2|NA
ASSSPGQGYEQY
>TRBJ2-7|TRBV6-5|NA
ATLGGHEQY
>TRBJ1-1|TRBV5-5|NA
ASSLSWGTEAF
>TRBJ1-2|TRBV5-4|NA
ASSSQGGGGYT
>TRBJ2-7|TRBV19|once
ASTQPPGESWEQY
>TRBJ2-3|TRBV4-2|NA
ASSQDFRVAGGDTQY